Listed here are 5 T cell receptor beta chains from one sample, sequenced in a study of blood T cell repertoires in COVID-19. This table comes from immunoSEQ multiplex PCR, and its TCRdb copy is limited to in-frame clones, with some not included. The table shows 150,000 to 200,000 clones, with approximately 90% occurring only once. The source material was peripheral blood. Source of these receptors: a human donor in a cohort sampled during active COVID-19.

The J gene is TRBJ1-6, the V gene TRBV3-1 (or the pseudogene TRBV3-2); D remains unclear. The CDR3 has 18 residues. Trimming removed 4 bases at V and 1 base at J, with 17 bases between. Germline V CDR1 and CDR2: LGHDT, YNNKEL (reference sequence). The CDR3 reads CASSPRKTGRSYNSPLHF. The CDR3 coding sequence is TGTGCCAGCAGCCCCCGGAAGACGGGGAGGTCCTATAATTCACCCCTCCACTTT.

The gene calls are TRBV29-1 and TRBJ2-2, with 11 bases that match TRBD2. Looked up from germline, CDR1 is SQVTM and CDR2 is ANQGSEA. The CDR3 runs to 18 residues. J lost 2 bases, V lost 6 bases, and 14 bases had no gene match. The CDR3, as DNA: TGCAGCGTGGGTCCCGGGACTAGCGGCTACCGAAACACCGGGGAGCTGTTTTTT. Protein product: CSVGPGTSGYRNTGELFF.

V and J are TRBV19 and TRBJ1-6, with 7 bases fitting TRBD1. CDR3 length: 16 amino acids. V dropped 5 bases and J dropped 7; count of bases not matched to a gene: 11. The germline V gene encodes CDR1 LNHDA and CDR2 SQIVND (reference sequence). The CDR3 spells CASSPTHRGLNSPLHF. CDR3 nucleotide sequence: TGTGCCAGTAGTCCAACCCACAGGGGCCTGAATTCACCCCTCCACTTT.

CDR3 residues: CASSPTSGSSYEQYF. Written as DNA, the CDR3 is TGCGCCAGCAGCCCAACTTCGGGGAGCTCCTACGAGCAGTACTTC. The rearrangement joins TRBV5-1 to TRBJ2-7; D may be TRBD2 (5 bases). This CDR3 region has 15 residues. Germline CDR1 and CDR2: SGHRS and YFSETQ. V lost 4 bases and J 0 bases, leaving 14 bases between the germline ends.

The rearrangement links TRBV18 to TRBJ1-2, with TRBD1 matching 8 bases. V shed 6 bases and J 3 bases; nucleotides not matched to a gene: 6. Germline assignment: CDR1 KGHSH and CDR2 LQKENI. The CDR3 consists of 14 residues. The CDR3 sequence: CASSRSGQDYGYTF. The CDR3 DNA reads TGTGCCAGCTCTCGCTCGGGACAGGACTATGGCTACACCTTC.